The text below deals with one T cell receptor beta chain. This sample was included in a study of blood T cell repertoires in COVID-19. In the study overall: Samples of COVID-19 (acute and convalescent) were obtained from the United States, Italy and Spain.

The germline V gene encodes CDR1 LGHDT and CDR2 YNNKEL (reference sequence). Losses at the gene ends were 3 bases for V and 7 bases for J; bases not matched to a gene: 5. The length of the CDR3 is 14 residues. Per the study methods: Estimation of nucleated cell counts was performed using reference gene primer amplification. The table came from immunoSEQ multiplex PCR; TCRdb's copy has only in-frame clones and leaves some out. V, J and clone size were drawn from that table, and D and trimming were deduced from the DNA. The repertoire includes over 150,000 clones, about four fifths of them detected once, and approximately 32% sits in the top ten.

The chain couples TRBV3-1 (or the pseudogene TRBV3-2) to TRBJ1-3; TRBD1 matches 8 bases. The clonotype comes from a woman aged 60-75 years with acute or convalescent COVID-19. Sequenced input: peripheral blood. The CDR3 region is CASSHDRGTNTIYF. For the CDR3, the DNA is TGTGCCAGCAGCCACGACAGGGGAACCAACACCATATATTTT.